Listed here are 26 T cell receptor beta chains from one sample, sequenced in a study of PD-L1 blockade in urothelial cancer. TCRdb's copy holds only in-frame clones and misses some; the assay was immunoSEQ multiplex PCR. The sample has 30,000 to 40,000 clones; around four fifths are singletons. Indicated time point: pretreatment peripheral blood. The sequences come from PBMCs, collected around atezolizumab (anti-PD-L1) treatment. The receptor set was obtained from a man older than 75 with urothelial cancer.

This clone was seen ten or more times. The genes are TRBV6-6 and TRBJ1-1; a possible D gene is TRBD1 (5 bases). Trimming removed 2 bases from V and 4 bases from J, with 8 bases in between. The CDR3 length is 13 residues. Germline CDR1 MNHNY, CDR2 SVGAGI (reference sequence). Written as DNA, the CDR3 is TGTGCCAGCAGTTACACCGACAGCACTGAAGCTTTCTTT. Protein product: CASSYTDSTEAFF.

V usage is TRBV5-1 and J usage is TRBJ2-2; 7 bases fit TRBD1. CDR3 length: 16 residues. V shed 3 bases, J shed 3 bases, and the junction held 8 bases outside the gene matches. Germline V gene sequence: CDR1 SGHRS, CDR2 YFSETQ. DNA for the CDR3: TGCGCCAGCAGCTCCCCGACAGGGTATGACACCGGGGAGCTGTTTTTT. It encodes CASSSPTGYDTGELFF.

This clone was detected a few times. The chain joins TRBV5-8 to TRBJ1-2, with D unresolved. Germline assignment: CDR1 SGHTS and CDR2 YDEGEE. V shed 4 bases and J shed 7 bases, with 8 bases lying between them. The CDR3 runs 11 residues. The CDR3 DNA is TGTGCCAGCAGCGGCCCGCCTGGCTACACCTTC. Its protein is CASSGPPGYTF.

The CDR3 loop reads CASSFAGISTDTQYF. In nucleotides, the CDR3 is TGTGCCAGCAGCTTTGCCGGGATTAGCACAGATACGCAGTATTTT. The chain carries TRBV5-4 and TRBJ2-3, with D perhaps TRBD2 (5 bases). Trimming stripped 2 bases from V and 0 bases from J, with 10 bases between. The CDR3 contains 15 residues. Germline values: CDR1 SGHNT, CDR2 YYREEE (reference sequence).

The chain recombines TRBV5-1 with TRBJ2-1, with TRBD1 as a possible D gene (5 bases). The germline V gene has CDR1 SGHRS and CDR2 YFSETQ. There are 15 residues in the CDR3. The V gene lost 3 bases and the J gene lost 0 bases, with 10 bases spanning the gap. CDR3 region: CASSWPTDSYNEQFF. The CDR3 nucleotides read TGCGCCAGCAGCTGGCCGACAGACTCCTACAATGAGCAGTTCTTC.

The chain is built from TRBV4-1 and TRBJ2-2; 7 positions agree with TRBD2. Trimming removed 7 bases from V and 1 base from J; junction bases left unmatched: 12. CDR1 is MGHRA, CDR2 YSYEKL, per germline. The CDR3 is 17 amino acids. CDR3 loop: CASTRGGIQVNTGELFF. CDR3 sequence (DNA): TGCGCCAGCACCCGGGGAGGGATCCAGGTGAACACCGGGGAGCTGTTTTTT.

The gene calls are TRBV4-1 and TRBJ2-7; 14 bases fit TRBD2. Losses at the gene ends were 4 bases for V and 7 bases for J; bases not matched to a gene: 3. CDR1 MGHRA and CDR2 YSYEKL come from the germline V gene. The CDR3 loop spans 14 amino acids. The CDR3 sequence: CASSPRLAGGEQYF. Here the CDR3 DNA reads TGCGCCAGCAGCCCCCGACTAGCGGGAGGGGAGCAGTACTTC.

V is TRBV5-4 and J is TRBJ1-2, with 8 bases matching TRBD1. Losses at the gene ends were 4 bases for V and 1 base for J; bases not matched to a gene: 3. The CDR3 length is 14 residues. Per the germline V gene, CDR1 is SGHNT and CDR2 is YYREEE (reference sequence). In DNA, the CDR3 is TGTGCCAGCAGCCTGGGACAGGTTAACTATGGCTACACCTTC. It translates to CASSLGQVNYGYTF.

The chain carries TRBV28 and TRBJ2-2, with 9 bases identical to TRBD2. There are 17 residues in the CDR3. The germline gives CDR1 MDHEN, CDR2 SYDVKM. V lost 6 bases, J lost 1 base, and 9 bases stayed unmatched. In DNA, the CDR3 is TGTGCCAGCAGCTCCGGGACTAGCACCGAGAACACCGGGGAGCTGTTTTTT. Its translation: CASSSGTSTENTGELFF.

This clone was counted a single time. The junction departs from germline at one end; a sequencing error may be responsible. The chain combines TRBV5-1 with TRBJ2-5; 10 bases map to TRBD2. CDR3 size: 11 residues. The germline gives CDR1 SGHRS, CDR2 YFSETQ. CDR3 sequence: CASPLGTSGNF. DNA of the CDR3: TGCGCCAGCCCATTGGGTACTAGCGGGAACTTC.

As regards this clone: The sample contains more than one DNA sequence encoding this CDR3. The chain has TRBV7-9 and TRBJ2-7; TRBD2 is a possible D gene (6 bases). V was trimmed by 0 bases and J by 7 bases, leaving 10 bases between them. Germline V lookup: CDR1 SEHNR, CDR2 FQNEAQ (reference sequence). The CDR3 runs to 13 residues. The CDR3 coding sequence is TGTGCCAGCAGCTTAGCGGGCGGACTAGAGCAGTACTTC. It codes for CASSLAGGLEQYF. The complete variable domain, with remaining parts taken from reference TRBV7-9 and TRBJ2-7, reads DTGVSQNPRHKITKRGQNVTFRCDPISEHNRLYWYRQTLGQGPEFLTYFQNEAQLEKSRLLSDRFSAERPKGSFSTLEIQRTEQGDSAMYLCASSLAGGLEQYFGPGTRLTVT.

V is TRBV21-1 and J is TRBJ2-7; the table calls TRBD2, which could not be checked here. TRBV21-1 is a listed pseudogene. The CDR3 contains 15 residues. For the CDR3, the DNA is TGTGCCAGCAGCGCGGGACTAGATAACTCCTACGAGCAGTACTTC. It specifies CASSAGLDNSYEQYF.

This clone is a singleton in its sample. V usage is TRBV7-2 and J usage is TRBJ2-2, with 9 bases fitting TRBD1. The CDR3 spans 15 residues. Unmatched junction bases numbered 2, after V lost 5 bases and J lost 1 base. The germline V gene encodes CDR1 SGHTA and CDR2 FQGNSA. CDR3 loop: CASSRQGGNTGELFF. The CDR3 DNA reads as TGTGCCAGCAGCAGACAGGGGGGGAACACCGGGGAGCTGTTTTTT.

The V and J genes are TRBV6-1 and TRBJ2-5, with D maybe TRBD2 (5 bases). Germline V gene data show CDR1 as MNHNS and CDR2 as SASEGT. V gave up 8 bases and J gave up 6 bases, with 19 bases separating them. There are 14 residues in the CDR3. CDR3: CASYRLGRGQTQYF. The CDR3 nucleotides read TGTGCCAGCTATCGTTTGGGGAGAGGGCAGACCCAGTACTTC.

As to this clone: The junction departs from the called germline gene at one end, perhaps through a read error. The chain is built from TRBV4-2 and TRBJ2-3; 8 bases line up with TRBD2. This CDR3 region has 15 residues. The germline V gene encodes CDR1 LGHNA and CDR2 YNFKEQ. In DNA form, the CDR3 reads TGTGCCAGCAGCCAAGGTCTAGCGGGCACAAATACGCAGTATTTT. This translates into CASSQGLAGTNTQYF.

Note on this clone: Other DNA sequences within the sample encode an identical CDR3. The rearrangement joins TRBV18 to TRBJ2-7; no reliable D call. From germline, CDR1 is KGHSH and CDR2 LQKENI. This CDR3 spans 13 amino acids. The V gene lost 0 bases and the J gene lost 3 bases, with 6 bases spanning the gap. Here the CDR3 DNA reads TGTGCCAGCTCACCACCCTCCAGCTACGAGCAGTACTTC. It yields the protein CASSPPSSYEQYF.

The chain joins TRBV30 to TRBJ2-7; 7 bases fit TRBD1. Germline CDR1 reads GTSNPN; CDR2 reads SVGIG (reference sequence). Trimming at V came to 2 bases and at J to 7 bases, leaving 11 bases not matched to a gene. The CDR3 totals 14 residues. CDR3 sequence reads: CAWSRGPPGDEQYF. As DNA, the CDR3 is TGTGCCTGGAGTAGGGGGCCTCCCGGGGATGAGCAGTACTTC.

The gene calls are TRBV10-3 and TRBJ1-2, with a possible D match to TRBD1 (6 bases). This CDR3 region has 13 residues. V gave up 7 bases and J gave up 3 bases, with 12 bases separating them. The germline V gene encodes CDR1 ENHRY and CDR2 SYGVKD. For the CDR3, the DNA is TGTGCCATCACCCCAGGGGAAGACTATGGCTACACCTTC. This encodes CAITPGEDYGYTF.

Only one count was recorded for this clone. The gene calls are TRBV25-1 and TRBJ2-5; the D gene is possibly TRBD1 (6 bases). The germline CDR1 and CDR2 sequences are MGHDK and SYGVNS. The length of the CDR3 is 16 residues. V was clipped by 5 bases and J by 1 base, with 17 bases between them. The CDR3 nucleotides read TGTGCCAGCAGTCCCTCACCAGGGGCCGGCCAAGAGACCCAGTACTTC. It specifies CASSPSPGAGQETQYF. The whole variable domain, filled in from reference TRBV25-1 and TRBJ2-5, reads EADIYQTPRYLVIGTGKKITLECSQTMGHDKMYWYQQDPGMELHLIHYSYGVNSTEKGDLSSESTVSRIRTEHFPLTLESARPSHTSQYLCASSPSPGAGQETQYFGPGTRLLVL.

V and J are TRBV5-6 and TRBJ2-3, with 10 positions matching TRBD2. The CDR3 extends over 17 amino acids. V trimming: 4 bases; J trimming: 7 bases; junction bases outside the gene matches: 15. Germline CDR1 reads SGHDT; CDR2 reads YYEEEE. CDR3 residues: CASSPGKASGRLNTQYF. The CDR3 DNA follows: TGTGCCAGCAGCCCCGGGAAGGCTAGCGGGAGACTAAATACGCAGTATTTT.

The CDR3 reads CAPGGRVGGTEQFF. CDR3 coding DNA: TGTGCCCCCGGGGGGCGGGTTGGGGGTACTGAGCAGTTCTTC. This chain links TRBV6-1 with TRBJ2-1; weak D call: TRBD2 (7 bases). The CDR3 length is 14 residues. Trimming took 11 bases from V and 9 from J, leaving 23 bases between them. Germline loops: CDR1 MNHNS, CDR2 SASEGT.

V gene TRBV12-5 combines with J gene TRBJ2-1, with a weak D call TRBD2 (5 bases). CDR1 is LGHNT and CDR2 is FRNRAP in the germline V gene. The CDR3 is made up of 12 amino acids. The V end lost 6 bases, the J end lost 9 bases, and 12 bases lay between the germline ends. CDR3 loop: CASGVDRGEQFF. The DNA of the CDR3 is TGTGCTAGTGGGGTGGATCGGGGTGAGCAGTTCTTC. The full variable domain, with the rest looked up from reference TRBV12-5 and TRBJ2-1, is DARVTQTPRHKVTEMGQEVTMRCQPILGHNTVFWYRQTMMQGLELLAYFRNRAPLDDSGMPKDRFSAEMPDATLATLKIQPSEPRDSAVYFCASGVDRGEQFFGPGTRLTVL.

The chain links TRBV7-8 to TRBJ1-1; unclear D gene. V lost 3 bases, J lost 4 bases, and 12 bases lay in between. The germline V gene has CDR1 SGHVS and CDR2 FQNEAQ. This CDR3 has 14 residues. In nucleotides, the CDR3 is TGTGCCAGCAGCTTCTCTGGCAGTGGCACTGAAGCTTTCTTT. Translated, it gives CASSFSGSGTEAFF.

The CDR3 region has the DNA TGTGCCAGCTCACCAATTGGACAGGGGGCAAGGGAGACCCAGTACTTC. As protein: CASSPIGQGARETQYF. The genes are TRBV18 and TRBJ2-5; 11 bases match TRBD1. The CDR3 sequence is 16 residues long. Trimming took 2 bases from V and 5 from J; bases not matched to a gene: 7. Germline-derived CDR1 and CDR2 are KGHSH and LQKENI.

The chain uses TRBV7-9 and TRBJ1-2, with D possibly being TRBD1 (5 bases). Germline V gene data show CDR1 as SEHNR and CDR2 as FQNEAQ (reference sequence). V was shortened by 1 base and J by 4 bases, with 22 bases between the two germline ends. CDR3 size: 18 residues. CDR3 residues: CASSLEEGWAVAAYGYTF. Written as DNA, the CDR3 is TGTGCCAGCAGCTTAGAGGAGGGGTGGGCGGTCGCCGCCTATGGCTACACCTTC. Full variable domain (remainder filled in from reference TRBV7-9 and TRBJ1-2): DTGVSQNPRHKITKRGQNVTFRCDPISEHNRLYWYRQTLGQGPEFLTYFQNEAQLEKSRLLSDRFSAERPKGSFSTLEIQRTEQGDSAMYLCASSLEEGWAVAAYGYTFGSGTRLTVV.

The V and J genes are TRBV6-1 and TRBJ1-2, with D possibly being TRBD1 (5 bases). There are 12 residues in the CDR3. V lost 8 bases and J 4 bases, leaving 11 bases between the germline ends. In germline, CDR1 is MNHNS, CDR2 SASEGT. The CDR3 reads CASQRQTYGYTF. Written as DNA, the CDR3 is TGTGCCAGCCAAAGACAGACCTATGGCTACACCTTC.